The 5 T cell receptor beta chains in this list originate from one sample, sequenced in a study of early T cells in non-severe SARS-CoV-2 infection. TCRdb ran MiXCR on the 5' RACE reads and lists one entry per CDR3 protein. The table records about 110,000 distinct CDR3 sequences, around 13% of them present only once. The source was whole blood, collected at baseline. The receptors stem from an adult who was a healthcare worker with PCR-confirmed SARS-CoV-2 infection or an uninfected control (not recorded which).

The chain is built from TRBV15 and TRBJ1-1; TRBD1 is a possible D gene (5 bases). CDR1 is LNHNV, CDR2 YYDKDF, per germline (reference sequence). The CDR3 is 14 residues long. Trimming left V 2 bases short and J 1 base short, with 8 bases between. The CDR3: CATSRTTGNTEAFF. The DNA of the CDR3 is TGTGCCACCAGCAGAACAACAGGGAACACTGAAGCTTTCTTT.

This clonotype turned up a few times. V gene TRBV9 combines with J gene TRBJ1-1, with 8 nucleotides matching TRBD1. Looked up from germline, CDR1 is SGDLS and CDR2 is YYNGEE. The length of the CDR3 is 14 residues. V was clipped by 4 bases and J by 5 bases; unmatched bases: 7. The CDR3 nucleotides read TGTGCCAGCAGCCAATCAACAGGGGGGACTGAAGCTTTCTTT. It codes for CASSQSTGGTEAFF.

This clonotype was counted ten times or more. V and J are TRBV12-3 or TRBV12-4 and TRBJ1-5; the D gene is possibly TRBD1 (6 bases). The V end lost 4 bases, the J end lost 0 bases, and 10 bases lay between the germline ends. The CDR3 covers 15 residues. CDR3 bases: TGTGCCAGCAGTTCGGACAGATTTAGCAATCAGCCCCAGCATTTT. It is translated as CASSSDRFSNQPQHF.

This chain connects TRBV3-1 to TRBJ2-7, with TRBD2 identical over 8 bases. Germline V gene lookup returns CDR1 LGHDT and CDR2 YNNKEL (reference sequence). This CDR3 has 14 amino acids. With 6 bases clipped from V and 6 bases from J, the junction kept 10 bases outside the gene matches. CDR3 in DNA: TGTGCCAGCAGTCTGGGGACTAGTGGGTTCGAGCAGTACTTC. Translating it yields CASSLGTSGFEQYF.

V gene TRBV7-9 combines with J gene TRBJ2-7; either TRBD1 or TRBD2 may fit D (5 bases each). The CDR3 sequence is 14 residues long. V lost 6 bases to trimming and J lost 3 bases, with 15 bases between them. Germline values: CDR1 SEHNR, CDR2 FQNEAQ (reference sequence). In nucleotides, the CDR3 is TGTGCCAGCAGTTTTGGGACCTCAGTCTACGAGCAGTACTTC. It specifies CASSFGTSVYEQYF. Combining the CDR3 with reference TRBV7-9 and TRBJ2-7 gives the whole variable domain DTGVSQNPRHKITKRGQNVTFRCDPISEHNRLYWYRQTLGQGPEFLTYFQNEAQLEKSRLLSDRFSAERPKGSFSTLEIQRTEQGDSAMYLCASSFGTSVYEQYFGPGTRLTVT.